Below, one T cell receptor beta chain is given with its context. This specimen belongs to a study of T cells in Graves' hyperthyroidism and ophthalmopathy. Germline loops: CDR1 SGHVS, CDR2 FNYEAQ. J gave up 5 bases and V 4 bases, and 7 bases lay outside the gene matches. The CDR3 consists of 15 residues. Authors of the study amplified TCR beta CDR3 regions from RNA transcripts. An initial round of RT-PCR targeting the TCR CDR3 relied on the HTBI primer set. One entry per CDR3 protein results from TCRdb running MiXCR on the multiplex PCR reads. The table includes hundreds of thousands of distinct CDR3 sequences, under 60% detected once.

The V and J genes are TRBV7-6 and TRBJ2-2, with 7 bases lining up with TRBD2. The sample was peripheral blood or thyroid tissue (not recorded which). The sequence derives from a woman aged 18-35 years with Graves' hyperthyroidism. CDR3 coding DNA: TGTGCCAGCAGCTCAGGGAGTAGCGGGACCGGGGAGCTGTTTTTT. Amino acid sequence: CASSSGSSGTGELFF.